Below, 14 T cell receptor beta chains from the same sample are listed, as sequenced in a study of blood T cell repertoires in COVID-19 (dated by TCRdb to about 2020). Library method: the immunoSEQ multiplex PCR assay. TCRdb stores this immuneACCESS table with in-frame sequences only. Part of the clones is absent; in the studies checked, under half of the shortfall reflects unresolved V genes, and no reason is known for the rest. The sample records around 200,000 clones, over 80% of which are singletons. The biggest ten clones account for about 1.2% of the sample. The sequenced sample was PBMCs or T cells enriched from blood (not recorded which). All receptors come from a man aged 30 to 45 who had recovered from COVID-19.

The V and J genes are TRBV5-4 and TRBJ2-7; TRBD2 is a possible D gene (6 bases). Trimming stripped 0 bases from V and 2 bases from J, with 9 bases between. The CDR3 runs to 14 residues. CDR1 is SGHNT and CDR2 is YYREEE in the germline V gene (reference sequence). CDR3 amino acids: CASSLGLGTYEQYF. The DNA of the CDR3 is TGTGCCAGCAGCTTGGGACTAGGAACCTACGAGCAGTACTTC.

This chain joins TRBV3-1 (or the pseudogene TRBV3-2) and TRBJ2-7, with D perhaps matching TRBD1 (5 bases). Deletions cut 1 base from V and 4 bases from J, with 29 bases between. CDR1 and CDR2 (germline): LGHDT, YNNKEL (reference sequence). This CDR3 has 20 residues. This chain's CDR3 is CASSQVPRVTAALKEYEQYF. CDR3 bases: TGTGCCAGCAGCCAAGTGCCCAGGGTTACGGCCGCACTGAAAGAGTACGAGCAGTACTTC.

The V and J genes are TRBV7-2 and TRBJ1-1; D is perhaps TRBD1 (6 bases). CDR3 length: 13 amino acids. From germline, CDR1 is SGHTA and CDR2 FQGNSA. The ends were cut back, 5 bases at V and 6 bases at J, with 13 bases in the middle. The CDR3 reads CASSLRQVPEAFF. The CDR3 coding sequence is TGTGCCAGCAGCCTTAGACAGGTCCCTGAAGCTTTCTTT.

The rearrangement uses TRBV7-2 and TRBJ2-7; 8 bases are a match to TRBD2. The V gene end was trimmed by 1 base and the J gene end by 6 bases; junction bases not matched to a gene: 5. CDR1 is SGHTA, CDR2 FQGNSA, per germline. This CDR3 is built from 14 residues. CDR3 DNA sequence: TGTGCCAGCAGCTTAGAACGGGGGGGCCTCGAGCAGTACTTC. It yields the protein CASSLERGGLEQYF.

This chain uses TRBV6-2 or TRBV6-3 with TRBJ2-5, with 9 bases aligning to TRBD1. The CDR3 consists of 15 residues. Germline values: CDR1 MNHEY, CDR2 SVGEGT. The junction had 7 bases not matched to a gene; V was cut back by 4 bases and J by 4 bases. The CDR3 sequence: CASSSGQGIRETQYF. Here the CDR3 DNA reads TGTGCCAGCAGTTCTGGACAGGGGATTCGAGAGACCCAGTACTTC.

This chain connects TRBV7-6 to TRBJ2-1; 8 bases agree with TRBD1. The junction had 5 bases not matched to a gene; V was cut back by 4 bases and J by 3 bases. Per germline, CDR1 SGHVS and CDR2 FNYEAQ. The CDR3 loop spans 15 amino acids. The CDR3 DNA reads as TGTGCCAGCAGCTCGCTACAGGGGGGCTACAATGAGCAGTTCTTC. This translates into CASSSLQGGYNEQFF.

The V and J genes are TRBV29-1 and TRBJ1-5; D remains ambiguous. The CDR3 length is 12 residues. The V gene's germline CDR1 is SQVTM and CDR2 ANQGSEA. Deletions cut 5 bases from V and 0 bases from J, with 5 bases between. CDR3 protein: CSVSGSNQPQHF. Written as DNA, the CDR3 is TGCAGCGTTTCGGGTAGCAATCAGCCCCAGCATTTT.

The V gene is TRBV7-9, the J gene TRBJ2-3, with TRBD2 matching 7 bases. J gave up 6 bases and V 1 base, and 7 bases lay outside the gene matches. This CDR3 spans 15 amino acids. The germline V gene has CDR1 SEHNR and CDR2 FQNEAQ (reference sequence). For the CDR3, the DNA is TGTGCCAGCAGCTTAGGCGGGAGCTTGGGTGATACGCAGTATTTT. Protein: CASSLGGSLGDTQYF.

The chain is built from TRBV18 and TRBJ2-6; possibly TRBD1 for D (5 bases). This CDR3 contains 19 residues. From germline, CDR1 is KGHSH and CDR2 LQKENI. V was trimmed by 2 bases and J by 0 bases, leaving 17 bases between them. The CDR3 loop is CASSPTGRDRISGANVLTF. DNA for the CDR3: TGTGCCAGCTCACCAACCGGTCGAGACAGAATCTCTGGGGCCAACGTCCTGACTTTC.

The rearrangement links TRBV7-9 to TRBJ2-7, with 10 bases that match TRBD2. CDR1 and CDR2 (germline): SEHNR, FQNEAQ (reference sequence). The ends lost 5 bases at V and 0 bases at J; junction bases unmatched: 10. CDR3 length equals 17 residues. CDR3 in amino acids: CASSPRPGLASSYEQYF. The DNA of the CDR3 is TGTGCCAGCAGCCCCCGCCCGGGACTAGCGAGCTCCTACGAGCAGTACTTC.

The rearrangement links TRBV11-3 to TRBJ2-7, with D uncertain. The V and J ends lost 5 bases and 2 bases respectively, with 10 bases between them. The V gene's germline CDR1 is SGHNT and CDR2 YENEEA. The CDR3 consists of 13 residues. The CDR3 loop reads CASSANTAYEQYF. The CDR3 DNA sequence: TGTGCCAGCAGCGCGAACACAGCCTACGAGCAGTACTTC.

J is TRBJ2-7 and V is TRBV7-2; 11 bases align to TRBD2. The CDR3 covers 17 residues. CDR1 and CDR2 from the germline V gene are SGHTA and FQGNSA. V lost 2 bases, J lost 0 bases, and 6 bases stayed unmatched. CDR3 bases: TGTGCCAGCAGCTTAACTAGCGGGGGAAGTTCCTCCTACGAGCAGTACTTC. It translates to CASSLTSGGSSSYEQYF. Full variable domain (missing parts from reference TRBV7-2 and TRBJ2-7): GAGVSQSPSNKVTEKGKDVELRCDPISGHTALYWYRQSLGQGLEFLIYFQGNSAPDKSGLPSDRFSAERTGGSVSTLTIQRTQQEDSAVYLCASSLTSGGSSSYEQYFGPGTRLTVT.

This chain joins TRBV15 and TRBJ2-1, with a weak D call TRBD1 (6 bases). Trimming removed 5 bases at V and 0 bases at J, with 11 bases between. This CDR3 contains 15 residues. Per the germline V gene, CDR1 is LNHNV and CDR2 is YYDKDF (reference sequence). The chain's CDR3 is CATSPGDLSYNEQFF. For the CDR3, the DNA is TGTGCCACCAGCCCAGGGGACCTCTCCTACAATGAGCAGTTCTTC.

The V gene is TRBV27, the J gene TRBJ2-3; 12 nucleotides line up with TRBD2. V lost 3 bases, J lost 2 bases, and 12 bases stayed unmatched. There are 19 residues in the CDR3. Looked up from germline, CDR1 is MNHEY and CDR2 is SMNVEV (reference sequence). As DNA, the CDR3 is TGTGCCAGCAGTTTCGCCCCGACTAGCGGGAGCTTTTCCACAGATACGCAGTATTTT. This codes for CASSFAPTSGSFSTDTQYF.